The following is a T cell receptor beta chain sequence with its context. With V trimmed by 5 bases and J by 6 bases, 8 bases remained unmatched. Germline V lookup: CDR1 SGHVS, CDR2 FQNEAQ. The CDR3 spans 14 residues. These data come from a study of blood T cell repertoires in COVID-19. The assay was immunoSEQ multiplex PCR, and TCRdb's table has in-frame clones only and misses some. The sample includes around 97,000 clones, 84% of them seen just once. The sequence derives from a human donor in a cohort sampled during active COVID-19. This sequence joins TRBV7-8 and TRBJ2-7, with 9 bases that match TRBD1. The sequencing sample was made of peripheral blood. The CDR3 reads CASSITGTGSEQYF. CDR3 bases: TGTGCCAGCAGCATAACCGGGACAGGGTCCGAGCAGTACTTC.